The clone carrying this TCR beta chain was counted between two and nine times. The antigen remains unidentified. Through a sample-barcoded 5' primer and a J-beta primer mix, a second PCR was run for about 6 to 11 cycles. Sequencing recovered at least 2.5 million CDR3-containing paired-end reads from each sample. TCRdb ran MiXCR on the 5' RACE reads and lists one entry per CDR3 protein. The sample includes 550,000 to 650,000 distinct CDR3 sequences, around 27% of them seen just once. The data are from a study of blood T cells in healthy people across ages. Germline CDR1 and CDR2: ENHRY and SYGVKD. The CDR3 sequence is 14 residues long. J lost 5 bases, V lost 4 bases, and 3 bases had no gene match. General observations from the study: In older individuals, TCR beta diversity per million T cells was lower, falling roughly linearly with age.

The sample was also reused in another study, on T cells of mothers and their children.

This rearrangement joins TRBV10-3 to TRBJ2-1; 9 nucleotides align to TRBD2. The receptor comes from a boy aged 2-9 years in good health. Sequenced sample: blood. Here the CDR3 DNA reads TGTGCCATCAGTGGGGTAGCGGGGGACAATGAGCAGTTCTTC. This sequence encodes CAISGVAGDNEQFF.